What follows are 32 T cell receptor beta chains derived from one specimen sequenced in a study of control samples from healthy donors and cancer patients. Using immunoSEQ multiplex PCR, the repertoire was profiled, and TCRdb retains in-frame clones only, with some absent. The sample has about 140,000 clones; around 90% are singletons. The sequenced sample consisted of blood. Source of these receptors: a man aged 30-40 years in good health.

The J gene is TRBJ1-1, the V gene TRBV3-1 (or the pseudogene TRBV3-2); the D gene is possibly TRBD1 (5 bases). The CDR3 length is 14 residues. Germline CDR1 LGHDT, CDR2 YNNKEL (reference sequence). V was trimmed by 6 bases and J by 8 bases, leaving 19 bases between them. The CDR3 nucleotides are TGTGCCAGCAGGCGTGGCGGGGCCCAGCAAGAAGCTTTCTTT. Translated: CASRRGGAQQEAFF.

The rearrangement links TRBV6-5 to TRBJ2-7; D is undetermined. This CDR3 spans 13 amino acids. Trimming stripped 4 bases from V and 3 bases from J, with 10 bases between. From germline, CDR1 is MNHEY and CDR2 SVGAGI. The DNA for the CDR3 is TGTGCCAGCAGTTTCTCCGAATACTACGAGCAGTACTTC. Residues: CASSFSEYYEQYF.

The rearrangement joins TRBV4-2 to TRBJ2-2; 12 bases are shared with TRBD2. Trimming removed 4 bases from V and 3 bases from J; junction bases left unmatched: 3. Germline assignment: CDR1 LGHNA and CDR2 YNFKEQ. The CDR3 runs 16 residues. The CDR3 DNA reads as TGTGCCAGCAGCCCGCGGACTAGCGGGGACACCGGGGAGCTGTTTTTT. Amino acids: CASSPRTSGDTGELFF.

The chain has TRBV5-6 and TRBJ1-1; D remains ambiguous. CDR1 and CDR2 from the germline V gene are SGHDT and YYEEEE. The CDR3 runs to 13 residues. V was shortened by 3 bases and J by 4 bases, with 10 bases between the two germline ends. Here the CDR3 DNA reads TGTGCCAGCAGCTCTCTGCGGTTCACTGAAGCTTTCTTT. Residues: CASSSLRFTEAFF.

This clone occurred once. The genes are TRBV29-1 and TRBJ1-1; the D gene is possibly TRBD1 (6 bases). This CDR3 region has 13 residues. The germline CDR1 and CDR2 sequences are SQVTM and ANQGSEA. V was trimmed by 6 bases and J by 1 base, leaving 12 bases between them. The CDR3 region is CSVSRGENTEAFF. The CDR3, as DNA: TGCAGCGTCAGCAGGGGAGAGAACACTGAAGCTTTCTTT.

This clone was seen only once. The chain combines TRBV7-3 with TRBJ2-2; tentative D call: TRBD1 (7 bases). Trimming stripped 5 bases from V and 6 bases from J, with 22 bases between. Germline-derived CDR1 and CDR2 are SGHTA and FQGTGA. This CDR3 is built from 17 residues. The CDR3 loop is CASSHSLQQGGSGELFF. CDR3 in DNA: TGTGCCAGCAGCCACTCCCTCCAGCAGGGGGGTTCCGGGGAGCTGTTTTTT.

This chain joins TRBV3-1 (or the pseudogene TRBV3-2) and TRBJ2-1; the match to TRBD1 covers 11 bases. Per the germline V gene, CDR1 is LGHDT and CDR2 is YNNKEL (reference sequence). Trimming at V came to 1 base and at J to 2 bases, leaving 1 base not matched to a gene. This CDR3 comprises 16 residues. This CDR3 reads CASSQAGQGAYNEQFF. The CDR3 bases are TGTGCCAGCAGCCAAGCGGGACAGGGGGCCTACAATGAGCAGTTCTTC.

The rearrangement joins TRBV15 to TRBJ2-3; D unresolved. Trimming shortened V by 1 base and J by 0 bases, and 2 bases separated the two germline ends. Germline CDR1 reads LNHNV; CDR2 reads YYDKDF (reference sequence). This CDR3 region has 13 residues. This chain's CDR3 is CATSRASTDTQYF. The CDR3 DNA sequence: TGTGCCACCAGCAGAGCTAGCACAGATACGCAGTATTTT. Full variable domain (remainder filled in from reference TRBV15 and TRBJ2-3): DAMVIQNPRYQVTQFGKPVTLSCSQTLNHNVMYWYQQKSSQAPKLLFHYYDKDFNNEADTPDNFQSRRPNTSFCFLDIRSPGLGDTAMYLCATSRASTDTQYFGPGTRLTVL.

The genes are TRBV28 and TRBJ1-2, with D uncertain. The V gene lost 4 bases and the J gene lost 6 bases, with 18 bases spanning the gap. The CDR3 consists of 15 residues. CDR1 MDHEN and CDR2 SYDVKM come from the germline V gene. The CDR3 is CASSSTSGGEDGYTF. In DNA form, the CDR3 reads TGTGCCAGCAGTTCCACCTCTGGTGGCGAGGATGGCTACACCTTC.

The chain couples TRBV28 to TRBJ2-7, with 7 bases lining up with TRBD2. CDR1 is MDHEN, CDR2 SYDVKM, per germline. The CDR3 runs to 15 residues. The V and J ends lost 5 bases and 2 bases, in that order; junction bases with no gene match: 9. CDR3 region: CASSRPTSAAYEQYF. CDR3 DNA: TGTGCCAGCAGTCGCCCAACTAGCGCGGCCTACGAGCAGTACTTC. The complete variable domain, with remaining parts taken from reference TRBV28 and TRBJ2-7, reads DVKVTQSSRYLVKRTGEKVFLECVQDMDHENMFWYRQDPGLGLRLIYFSYDVKMKEKGDIPEGYSVSREKKERFSLILESASTNQTSMYLCASSRPTSAAYEQYFGPGTRLTVT.

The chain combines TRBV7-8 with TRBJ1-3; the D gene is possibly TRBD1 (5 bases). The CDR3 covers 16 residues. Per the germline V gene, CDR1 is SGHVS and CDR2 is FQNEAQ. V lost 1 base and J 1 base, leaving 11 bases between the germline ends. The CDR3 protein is CASSLESGDSGNTIYF. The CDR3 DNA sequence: TGTGCCAGCAGCTTAGAATCGGGGGATTCTGGAAACACCATATATTTT.

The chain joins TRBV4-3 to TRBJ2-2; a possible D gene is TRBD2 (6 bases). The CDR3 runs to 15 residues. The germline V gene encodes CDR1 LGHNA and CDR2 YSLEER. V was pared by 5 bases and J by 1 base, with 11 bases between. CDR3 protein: CASSWDFLNTGELFF. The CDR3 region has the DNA TGCGCCAGCAGCTGGGACTTCTTGAACACCGGGGAGCTGTTTTTT.

The CDR3 DNA is TGTGCCACCAGTGATGCAGGACACAGTAACGGGGGCAATCAGCCCCAGCATTTT. Encoded protein: CATSDAGHSNGGNQPQHF. The rearrangement links TRBV24-1 to TRBJ1-5; D might be TRBD1 (5 bases). This CDR3 is 18 amino acids long. Between the trimmed V and J ends, which lost 3 bases and 2 bases, there was a span of 19 bases. From germline, CDR1 is KGHDR and CDR2 SFDVKD.

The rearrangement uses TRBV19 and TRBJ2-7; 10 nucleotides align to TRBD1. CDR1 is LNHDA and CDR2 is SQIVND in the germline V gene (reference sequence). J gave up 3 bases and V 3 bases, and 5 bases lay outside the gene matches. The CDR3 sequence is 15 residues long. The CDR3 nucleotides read TGTGCCAGTAGTATTGGCGGGACAGGGGTCTACGAGCAGTACTTC. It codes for CASSIGGTGVYEQYF.

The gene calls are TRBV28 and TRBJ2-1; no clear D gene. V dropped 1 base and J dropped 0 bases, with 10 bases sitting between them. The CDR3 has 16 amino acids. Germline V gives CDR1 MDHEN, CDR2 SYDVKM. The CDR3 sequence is CASSLYSRSSYNEQFF. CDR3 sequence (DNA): TGTGCCAGCAGTTTATATAGTCGAAGCTCCTACAATGAGCAGTTCTTC. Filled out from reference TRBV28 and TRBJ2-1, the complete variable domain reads DVKVTQSSRYLVKRTGEKVFLECVQDMDHENMFWYRQDPGLGLRLIYFSYDVKMKEKGDIPEGYSVSREKKERFSLILESASTNQTSMYLCASSLYSRSSYNEQFFGPGTRLTVL.

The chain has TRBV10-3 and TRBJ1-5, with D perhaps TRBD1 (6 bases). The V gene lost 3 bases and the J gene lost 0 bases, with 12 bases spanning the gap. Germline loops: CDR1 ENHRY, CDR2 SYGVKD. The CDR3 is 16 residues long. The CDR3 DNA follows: TGTGCCATCAGTGATGAGGGGGGATATAGCAATCAGCCCCAGCATTTT. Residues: CAISDEGGYSNQPQHF.

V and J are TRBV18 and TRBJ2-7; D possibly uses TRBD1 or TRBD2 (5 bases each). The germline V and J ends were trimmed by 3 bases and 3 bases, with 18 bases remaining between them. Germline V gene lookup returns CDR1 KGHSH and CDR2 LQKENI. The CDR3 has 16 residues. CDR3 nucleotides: TGTGCCAGCTCACCGTTCCGGGACCCCAAGAACTACGAGCAGTACTTC. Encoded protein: CASSPFRDPKNYEQYF.

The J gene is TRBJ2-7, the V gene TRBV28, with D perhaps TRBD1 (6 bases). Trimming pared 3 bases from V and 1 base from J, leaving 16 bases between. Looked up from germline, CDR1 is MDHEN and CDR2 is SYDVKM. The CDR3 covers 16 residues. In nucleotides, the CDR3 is TGTGCCAGCAGTTTTGCAGGGACAATTTCTTCCTACGAGCAGTACTTC. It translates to CASSFAGTISSYEQYF.

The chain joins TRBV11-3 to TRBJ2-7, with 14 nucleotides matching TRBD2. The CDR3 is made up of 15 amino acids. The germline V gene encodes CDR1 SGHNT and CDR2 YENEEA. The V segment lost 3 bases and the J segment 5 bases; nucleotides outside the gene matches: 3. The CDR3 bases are TGTGCCAGCAGCTTGGGACTAGCGGGAGACAACGAGCAGTACTTC. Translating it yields CASSLGLAGDNEQYF.

The CDR3 DNA follows: TGTGCCAGCTCACCGGGCAGGGCCACTAATGAAAAACTGTTTTTT. Residues: CASSPGRATNEKLFF. V gene TRBV18 combines with J gene TRBJ1-4, with D maybe TRBD1 (5 bases). The CDR3 has 15 residues. Germline V gene sequence: CDR1 KGHSH, CDR2 LQKENI. Trimming removed 3 bases from V and 2 bases from J, with 10 bases in between.

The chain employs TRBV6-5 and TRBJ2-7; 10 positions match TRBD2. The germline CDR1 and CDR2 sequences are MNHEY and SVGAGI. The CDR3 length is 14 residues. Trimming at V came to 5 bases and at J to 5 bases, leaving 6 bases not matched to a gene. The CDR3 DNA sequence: TGTGCCAGCAGTCTAGCGGGAGTTCAGCACGAGCAGTACTTC. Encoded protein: CASSLAGVQHEQYF.

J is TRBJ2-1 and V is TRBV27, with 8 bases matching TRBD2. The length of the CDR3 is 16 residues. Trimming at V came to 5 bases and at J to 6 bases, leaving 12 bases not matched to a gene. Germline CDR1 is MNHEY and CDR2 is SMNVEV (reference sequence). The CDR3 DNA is TGTGCCAGCAGTCCCTCCGGTCTAGCGGGCTTCAATGAGCAGTTCTTC. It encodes CASSPSGLAGFNEQFF.

This CDR3 is CASSRVGAVEQYF. Written as DNA, the CDR3 is TGTGCCAGCAGCCGCGTTGGGGCAGTGGAGCAGTACTTC. The chain has TRBV3-1 (or the pseudogene TRBV3-2) and TRBJ2-7; D perhaps matches TRBD1 (5 bases). V lost 4 bases and J 7 bases, leaving 14 bases between the germline ends. The germline gives CDR1 LGHDT, CDR2 YNNKEL (reference sequence). The CDR3 covers 13 residues.

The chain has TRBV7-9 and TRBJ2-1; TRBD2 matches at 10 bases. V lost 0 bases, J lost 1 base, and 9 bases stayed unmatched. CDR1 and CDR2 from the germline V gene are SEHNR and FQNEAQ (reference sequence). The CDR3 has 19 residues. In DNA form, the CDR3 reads TGTGCCAGCAGCTTAGCGGTGGCTAGCGGGAGATTTTCCTACAATGAGCAGTTCTTC. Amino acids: CASSLAVASGRFSYNEQFF.

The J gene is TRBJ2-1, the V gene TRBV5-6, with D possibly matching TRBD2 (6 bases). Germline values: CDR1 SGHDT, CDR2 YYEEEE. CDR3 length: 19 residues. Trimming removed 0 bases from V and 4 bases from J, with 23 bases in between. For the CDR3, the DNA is TGTGCCAGCAGCTTGGTTGTCGGGGGAGGCCCCAAAAGTTACAATGAGCAGTTCTTC. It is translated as CASSLVVGGGPKSYNEQFF. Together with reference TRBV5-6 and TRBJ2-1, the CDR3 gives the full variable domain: DAGVTQSPTHLIKTRGQQVTLRCSPKSGHDTVSWYQQALGQGPQFIFQYYEEEERQRGNFPDRFSGHQFPNYSSELNVNALLLGDSALYLCASSLVVGGGPKSYNEQFFGPGTRLTVL.

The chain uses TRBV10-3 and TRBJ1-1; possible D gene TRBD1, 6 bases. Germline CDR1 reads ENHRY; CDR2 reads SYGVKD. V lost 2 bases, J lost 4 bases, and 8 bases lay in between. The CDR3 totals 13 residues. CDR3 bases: TGTGCCATCAGTGAGGGCAGGGGCACTGAAGCTTTCTTT. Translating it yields CAISEGRGTEAFF.

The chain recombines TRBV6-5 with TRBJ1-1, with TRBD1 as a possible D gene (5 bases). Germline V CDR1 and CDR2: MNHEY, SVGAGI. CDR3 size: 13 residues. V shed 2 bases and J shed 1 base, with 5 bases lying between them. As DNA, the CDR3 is TGTGCCAGCAGTTACAGGGGGAACACTGAAGCTTTCTTT. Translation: CASSYRGNTEAFF.

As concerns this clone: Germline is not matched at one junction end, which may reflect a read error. The CDR3 coding sequence is TGCGCCAGCAGCCCCCTGGTAGGCCCCCCGAGCAACTTT. Protein sequence: CASSPLVGPPSNF. This chain links TRBV4-1 with TRBJ1-6, with D hard to call. CDR1 and CDR2 (germline): MGHRA, YSYEKL. This CDR3 has 13 amino acids.

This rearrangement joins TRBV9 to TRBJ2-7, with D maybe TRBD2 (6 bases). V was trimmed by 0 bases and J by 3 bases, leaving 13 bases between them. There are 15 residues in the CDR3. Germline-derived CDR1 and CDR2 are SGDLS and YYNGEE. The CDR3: CASSVDGTPFYEQYF. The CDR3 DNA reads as TGTGCCAGCAGCGTAGATGGGACTCCCTTCTACGAGCAGTACTTC.

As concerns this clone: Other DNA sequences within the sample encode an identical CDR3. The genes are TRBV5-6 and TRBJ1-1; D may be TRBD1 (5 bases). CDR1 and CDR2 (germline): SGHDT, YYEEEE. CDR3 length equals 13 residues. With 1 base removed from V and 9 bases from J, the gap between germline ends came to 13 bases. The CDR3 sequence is CASSLSTGNQAFF. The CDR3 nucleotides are TGTGCCAGCAGCTTGTCAACAGGTAATCAAGCTTTCTTT.

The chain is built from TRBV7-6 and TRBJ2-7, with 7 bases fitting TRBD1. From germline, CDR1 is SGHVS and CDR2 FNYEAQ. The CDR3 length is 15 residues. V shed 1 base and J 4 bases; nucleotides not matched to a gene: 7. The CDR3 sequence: CASSLVEQGKYEQYF. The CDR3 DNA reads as TGTGCCAGCAGCTTAGTGGAACAGGGGAAGTACGAGCAGTACTTC.

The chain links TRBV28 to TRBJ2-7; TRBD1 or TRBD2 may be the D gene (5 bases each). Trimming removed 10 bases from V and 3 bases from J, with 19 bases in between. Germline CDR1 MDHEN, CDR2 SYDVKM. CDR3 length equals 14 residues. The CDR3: CATKAGSAGYEQYF. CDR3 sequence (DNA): TGTGCCACCAAAGCAGGGTCTGCGGGCTACGAGCAGTACTTC.